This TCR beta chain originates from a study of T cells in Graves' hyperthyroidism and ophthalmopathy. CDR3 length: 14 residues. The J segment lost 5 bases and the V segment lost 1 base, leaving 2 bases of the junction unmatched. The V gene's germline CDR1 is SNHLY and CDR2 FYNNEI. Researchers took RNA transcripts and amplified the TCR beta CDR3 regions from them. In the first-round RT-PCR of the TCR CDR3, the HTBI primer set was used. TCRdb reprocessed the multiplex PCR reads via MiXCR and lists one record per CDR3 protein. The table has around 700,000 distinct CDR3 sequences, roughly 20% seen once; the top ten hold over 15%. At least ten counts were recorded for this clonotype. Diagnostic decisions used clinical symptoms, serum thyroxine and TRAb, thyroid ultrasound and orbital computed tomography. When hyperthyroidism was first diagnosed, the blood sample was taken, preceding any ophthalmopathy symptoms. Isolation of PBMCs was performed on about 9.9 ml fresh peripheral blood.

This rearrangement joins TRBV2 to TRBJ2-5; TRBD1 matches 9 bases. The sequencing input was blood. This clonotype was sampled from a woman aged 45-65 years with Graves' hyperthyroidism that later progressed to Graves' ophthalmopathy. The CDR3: CASSEDRGRETQYF. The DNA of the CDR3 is TGTGCCAGCAGTGAAGACAGGGGGCGGGAGACCCAGTACTTC. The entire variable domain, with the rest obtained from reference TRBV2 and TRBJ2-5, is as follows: EPEVTQTPSHQVTQMGQEVILRCVPISNHLYFYWYRQILGQKVEFLVSFYNNEISEKSEIFDDQFSVERPDGSNFTLKIRSTKLEDSAMYFCASSEDRGRETQYFGPGTRLLVL.